This is a list of T cell receptor beta chains from one sample in a study of cytomegalovirus exposure and HLA in healthy donors. Profiled with immunoSEQ multiplex PCR; TCRdb holds only in-frame clones, not every one. The sample includes a few hundred thousand clones, about 75% of them seen just once. Sequencing was carried out using PBMCs. These TCRs come from a female donor in good health and CMV-seronegative. CDR3s include the opening cysteine and the closing phenylalanine or tryptophan. The D gene is left open where the match is weak. Only part of the rows carry a size: once, few, many, or a class if the clone is expanded.

j_call	d_call	v_call	clone_size	cdr3_aa	cdr3_nt
TRBJ2-3	-	TRBV27	-	CASSLVVSDTQYF	TGTGCCAGCAGTTTAGTAGTCTCAGATACGCAGTATTTT
TRBJ2-1	-	TRBV4-1	few	CASSQIDLITHNEQFF	TGCGCCAGCAGCCAAATCGATCTGATAACTCACAATGAGCAGTTCTTC
TRBJ2-7	-	TRBV23-1	-	CASSLPIRDWQPYEQYF	TGCGCCAGCAGTCTACCAATCCGGGACTGGCAACCCTACGAGCAGTACTTC
TRBJ1-3	-	TRBV6-5	-	CASSYANTIYF	TGTGCCAGCAGTTACGCGAACACCATATATTTT
TRBJ2-7	TRBD2	TRBV4-1	once	CASSQDLPSGRYEQYF	TGCGCCAGCAGCCAAGACCTCCCTAGCGGGAGATACGAGCAGTACTTC
TRBJ2-2	-	TRBV6-1	-	CASILSESGKVFF	TGTGCCAGCATCCTATCCGAATCCGGGAAGGTGTTTTTT
TRBJ1-5	-	TRBV5-1	many	CASSLPGGNQPQHF	TGCGCCAGCAGCTTGCCAGGGGGCAATCAGCCCCAGCATTTT
TRBJ2-1	-	TRBV5-4	-	CASSLGGGDYNEQFF	TGTGCCAGCAGCTTGGGAGGCGGGGACTACAATGAGCAGTTCTTC
TRBJ2-2	-	TRBV6-1	-	CASSTGLLGELFF	TGTGCCAGCAGTACGGGACTCCTCGGGGAGCTGTTTTTT
TRBJ1-6	-	TRBV27	-	CASSSRGRLDNSPLHF	TGTGCCAGCAGTTCCAGGGGACGGTTGGATAATTCACCCCTCCACTTT
TRBJ2-5	TRBD2	TRBV29-1	-	CSVIRSTSGGETQYF	TGCAGCGTTATCCGATCGACTAGCGGTGGGGAGACCCAGTACTTC
TRBJ1-5	TRBD1	TRBV10-2	-	CASSGRTGSPNQPQHF	TGCGCCAGCAGTGGCCGGACAGGGTCCCCAAATCAGCCCCAGCATTTT
TRBJ2-3	-	TRBV28	-	CASSLQDTQYF	TGTGCCAGCAGTTTGCAGGATACGCAGTATTTT
TRBJ1-1	-	TRBV2	-	CASSEVQKAFF	TGTGCCAGCAGTGAGGTCCAGAAAGCTTTCTTT
TRBJ2-1	TRBD1	TRBV2	-	CASNPAGGNEQFF	TGTGCCAGCAATCCGGCAGGGGGCAATGAGCAGTTCTTC
TRBJ2-7	-	TRBV5-1	-	CASSLGRTYEQYF	TGCGCCAGCAGCTTGGGCAGGACCTACGAGCAGTACTTC
TRBJ2-7	-	TRBV27	-	CASSLSGQSSYEQYF	TGTGCCAGCAGTTTATCAGGACAGTCCTCCTACGAGCAGTACTTC
TRBJ2-5	TRBD2	TRBV30	-	CAWRVAGGGETQYF	TGTGCCTGGAGAGTAGCGGGAGGGGGAGAGACCCAGTACTTC
TRBJ2-7	TRBD2	TRBV9	-	CASSVHPGLVGYEQYF	TGTGCCAGCAGCGTACACCCGGGACTAGTGGGCTACGAGCAGTACTTC
TRBJ1-1	-	TRBV28	-	CASSPGTKNTEAFF	TGTGCCAGCAGCCCGGGGACAAAGAACACTGAAGCTTTCTTT
TRBJ2-5	-	TRBV20-1	-	CSATGRETQYF	TGCAGTGCTACAGGGCGAGAGACCCAGTACTTC
TRBJ2-1	TRBD2	TRBV6-5	-	CASSKRLAGGHEQFF	TGTGCCAGCAGTAAAAGACTAGCGGGAGGTCATGAGCAGTTCTTC
TRBJ1-5	TRBD1	TRBV7-8	-	CASSFTRDSYSNQPQHF	TGTGCCAGCAGCTTTACTAGGGACAGCTATAGCAATCAGCCCCAGCATTTT
TRBJ2-5	TRBD1	TRBV5-4	-	CASSINGQGGETQYF	TGTGCCAGCAGCATTAACGGACAGGGAGGAGAGACCCAGTACTTC
TRBJ2-7	TRBD2	TRBV6-5	-	CASSRNGGLAGFF	TGTGCCAGCAGTCGGAACGGGGGTCTAGCGGGGTTCTTC
TRBJ2-7	-	TRBV27	once	CASSLSAQGYEQYF	TGTGCCAGCAGTTTATCAGCCCAGGGGTACGAGCAGTACTTC
TRBJ2-2	-	TRBV18	-	CASSPRLASDTGELFF	TGTGCCAGCTCACCACGGCTAGCGTCTGACACCGGGGAGCTGTTTTTT